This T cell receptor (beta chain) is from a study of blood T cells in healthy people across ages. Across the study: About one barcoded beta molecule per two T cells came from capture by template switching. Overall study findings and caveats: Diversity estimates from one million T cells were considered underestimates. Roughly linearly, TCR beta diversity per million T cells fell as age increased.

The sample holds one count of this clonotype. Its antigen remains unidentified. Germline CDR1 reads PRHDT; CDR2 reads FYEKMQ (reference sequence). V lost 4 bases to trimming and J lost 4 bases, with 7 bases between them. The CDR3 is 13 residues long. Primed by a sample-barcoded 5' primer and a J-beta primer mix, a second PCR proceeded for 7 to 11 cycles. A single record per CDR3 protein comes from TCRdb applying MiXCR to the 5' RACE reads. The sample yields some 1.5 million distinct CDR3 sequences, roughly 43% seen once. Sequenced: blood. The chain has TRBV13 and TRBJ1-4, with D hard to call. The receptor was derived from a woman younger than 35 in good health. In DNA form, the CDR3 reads TGTGCCAGCAGCTGGGAATTTAATGAAAAACTGTTTTTT. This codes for CASSWEFNEKLFF.